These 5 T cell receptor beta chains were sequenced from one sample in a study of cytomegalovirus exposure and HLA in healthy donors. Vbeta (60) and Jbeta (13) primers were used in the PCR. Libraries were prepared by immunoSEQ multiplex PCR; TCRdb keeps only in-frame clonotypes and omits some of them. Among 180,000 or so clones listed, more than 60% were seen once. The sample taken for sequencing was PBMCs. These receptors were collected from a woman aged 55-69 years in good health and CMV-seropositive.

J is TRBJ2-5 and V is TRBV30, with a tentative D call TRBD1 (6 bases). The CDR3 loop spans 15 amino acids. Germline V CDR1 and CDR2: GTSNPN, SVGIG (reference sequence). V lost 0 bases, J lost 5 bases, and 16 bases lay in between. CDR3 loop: CAWSVAGTRSETQYF. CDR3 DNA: TGTGCCTGGAGTGTAGCTGGGACAAGGTCGGAGACCCAGTACTTC.

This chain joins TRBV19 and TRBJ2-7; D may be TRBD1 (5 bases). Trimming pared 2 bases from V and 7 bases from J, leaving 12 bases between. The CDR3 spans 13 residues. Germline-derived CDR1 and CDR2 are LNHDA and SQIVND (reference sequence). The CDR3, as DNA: TGTGCCAGTAGTATATCCGCTTCAGGGGAGCAGTACTTC. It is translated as CASSISASGEQYF. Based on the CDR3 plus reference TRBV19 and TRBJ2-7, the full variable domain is DGGITQSPKYLFRKEGQNVTLSCEQNLNHDAMYWYRQDPGQGLRLIYYSQIVNDFQKGDIAEGYSVSREKKESFPLTVTSAQKNPTAFYLCASSISASGEQYFGPGTRLTVT.

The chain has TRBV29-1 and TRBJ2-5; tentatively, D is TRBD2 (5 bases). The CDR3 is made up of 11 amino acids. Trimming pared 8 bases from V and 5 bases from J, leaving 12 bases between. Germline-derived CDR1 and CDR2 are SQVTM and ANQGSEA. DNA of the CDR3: TGCAGCTCTGGGCGGGCGGAGACCCAGTACTTC. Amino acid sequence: CSSGRAETQYF.

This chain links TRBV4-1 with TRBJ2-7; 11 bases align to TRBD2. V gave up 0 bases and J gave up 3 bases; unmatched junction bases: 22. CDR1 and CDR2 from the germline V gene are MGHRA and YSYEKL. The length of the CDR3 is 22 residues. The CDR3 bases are TGCGCCAGCAGCCAAGATCTCCAAAGGGGGCTAGCGGGAGGCAACACGGACTACGAGCAGTACTTC. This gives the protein CASSQDLQRGLAGGNTDYEQYF.

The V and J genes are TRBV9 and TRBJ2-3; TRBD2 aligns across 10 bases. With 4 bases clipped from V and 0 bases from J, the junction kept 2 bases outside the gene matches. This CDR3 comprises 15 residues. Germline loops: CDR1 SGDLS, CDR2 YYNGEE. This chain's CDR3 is CASSRTSGSTDTQYF. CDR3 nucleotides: TGTGCCAGCAGCCGGACTAGCGGAAGCACAGATACGCAGTATTTT.